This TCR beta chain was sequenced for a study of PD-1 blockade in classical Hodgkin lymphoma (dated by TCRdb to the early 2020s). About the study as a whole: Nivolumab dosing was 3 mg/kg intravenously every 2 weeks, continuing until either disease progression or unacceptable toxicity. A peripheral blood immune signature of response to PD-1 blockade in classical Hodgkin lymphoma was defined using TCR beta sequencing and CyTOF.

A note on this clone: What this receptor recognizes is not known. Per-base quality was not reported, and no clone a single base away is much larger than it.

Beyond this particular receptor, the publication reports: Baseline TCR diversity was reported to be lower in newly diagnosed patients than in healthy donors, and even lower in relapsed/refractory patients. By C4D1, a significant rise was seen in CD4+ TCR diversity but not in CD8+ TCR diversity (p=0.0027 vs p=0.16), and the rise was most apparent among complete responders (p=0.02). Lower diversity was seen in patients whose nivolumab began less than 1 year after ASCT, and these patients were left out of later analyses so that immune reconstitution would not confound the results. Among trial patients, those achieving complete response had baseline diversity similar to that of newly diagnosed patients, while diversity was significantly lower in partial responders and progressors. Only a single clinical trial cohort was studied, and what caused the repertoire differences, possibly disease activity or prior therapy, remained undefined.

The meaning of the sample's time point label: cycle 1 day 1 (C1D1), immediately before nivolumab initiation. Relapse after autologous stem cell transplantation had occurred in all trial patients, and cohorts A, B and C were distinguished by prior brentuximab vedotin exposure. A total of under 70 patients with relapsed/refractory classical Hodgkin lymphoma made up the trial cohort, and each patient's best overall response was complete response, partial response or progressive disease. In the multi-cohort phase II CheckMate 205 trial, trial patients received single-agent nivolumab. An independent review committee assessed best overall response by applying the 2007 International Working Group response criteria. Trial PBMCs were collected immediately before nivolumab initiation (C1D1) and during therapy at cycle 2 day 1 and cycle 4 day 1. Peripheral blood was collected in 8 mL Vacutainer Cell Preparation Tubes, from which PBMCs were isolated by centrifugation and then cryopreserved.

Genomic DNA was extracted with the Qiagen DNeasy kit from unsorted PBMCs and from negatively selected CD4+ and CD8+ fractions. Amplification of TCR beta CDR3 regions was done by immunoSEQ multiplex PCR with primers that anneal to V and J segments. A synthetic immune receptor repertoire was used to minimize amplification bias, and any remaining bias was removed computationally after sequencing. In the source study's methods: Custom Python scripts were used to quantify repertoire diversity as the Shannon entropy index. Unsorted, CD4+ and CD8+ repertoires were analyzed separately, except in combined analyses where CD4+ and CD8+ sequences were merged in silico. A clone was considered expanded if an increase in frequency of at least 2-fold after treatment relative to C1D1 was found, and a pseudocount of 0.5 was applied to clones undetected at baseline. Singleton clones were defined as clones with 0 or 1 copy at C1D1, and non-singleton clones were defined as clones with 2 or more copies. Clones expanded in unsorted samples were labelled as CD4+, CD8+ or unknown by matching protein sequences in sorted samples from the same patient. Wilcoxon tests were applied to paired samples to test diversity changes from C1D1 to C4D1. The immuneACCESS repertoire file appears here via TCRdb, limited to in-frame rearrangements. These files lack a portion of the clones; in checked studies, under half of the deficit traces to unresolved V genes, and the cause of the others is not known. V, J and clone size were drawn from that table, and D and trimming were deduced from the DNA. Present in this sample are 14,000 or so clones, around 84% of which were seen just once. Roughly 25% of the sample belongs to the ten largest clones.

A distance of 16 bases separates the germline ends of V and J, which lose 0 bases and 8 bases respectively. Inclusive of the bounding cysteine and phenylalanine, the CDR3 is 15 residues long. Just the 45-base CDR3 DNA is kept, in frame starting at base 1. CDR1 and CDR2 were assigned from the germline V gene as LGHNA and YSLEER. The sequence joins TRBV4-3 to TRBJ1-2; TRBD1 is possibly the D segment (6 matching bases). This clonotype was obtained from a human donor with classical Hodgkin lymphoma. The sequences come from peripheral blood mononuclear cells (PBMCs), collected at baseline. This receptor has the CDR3 CASSQDLGGYLGYTF. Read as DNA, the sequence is TGCGCCAGCAGCCAAGATCTCGGGGGCTATCTCGGCTACACCTTC.